This T cell receptor beta chain was documented in a study of blood T cell repertoires in COVID-19. Per the authors' pipeline: Nucleated cell counts were estimated from reference gene primer amplification. Sequenced by immunoSEQ multiplex PCR; TCRdb stores in-frame clones only, minus some. The V and J calls and the clone size are those of that table, but D and trimming were determined from the DNA. The sample consists of 200,000 to 300,000 clones, 75% to 85% of them appearing once. CDR1 is SQVTM, CDR2 ANQGSEA, per germline. Trimming removed 6 bases from V and 8 bases from J, with 17 bases in between. The CDR3 spans 13 residues.

This receptor was identified in a woman in her fifties or sixties with acute COVID-19. The material sequenced was PBMCs or T cells enriched from blood (not recorded which). The chain has TRBV29-1 and TRBJ1-5; no clear D gene. The CDR3 DNA is TGCAGCGTGGGCTTGGGGAGCCGCGAGCCCCAGCATTTT. This codes for CSVGLGSREPQHF.